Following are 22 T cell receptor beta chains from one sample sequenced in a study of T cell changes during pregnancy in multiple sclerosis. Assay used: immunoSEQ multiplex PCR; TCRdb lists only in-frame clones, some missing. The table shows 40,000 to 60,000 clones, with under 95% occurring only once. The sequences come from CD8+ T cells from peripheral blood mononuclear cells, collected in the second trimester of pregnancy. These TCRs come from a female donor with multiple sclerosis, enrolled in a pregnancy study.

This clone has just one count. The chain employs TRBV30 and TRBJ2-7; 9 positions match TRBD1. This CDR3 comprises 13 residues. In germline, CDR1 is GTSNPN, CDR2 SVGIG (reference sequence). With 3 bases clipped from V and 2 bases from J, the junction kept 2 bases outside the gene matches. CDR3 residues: CAWSGQGPYEQYF. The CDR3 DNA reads TGTGCCTGGAGCGGACAGGGGCCCTACGAGCAGTACTTC.

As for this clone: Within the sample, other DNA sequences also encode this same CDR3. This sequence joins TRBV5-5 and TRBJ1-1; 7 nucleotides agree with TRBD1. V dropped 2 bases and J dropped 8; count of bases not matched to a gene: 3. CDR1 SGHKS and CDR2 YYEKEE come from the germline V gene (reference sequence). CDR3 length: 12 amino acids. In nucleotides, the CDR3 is TGTGCCAGCAGCTTTACAGGGGAAGAAGCTTTCTTT. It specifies CASSFTGEEAFF.

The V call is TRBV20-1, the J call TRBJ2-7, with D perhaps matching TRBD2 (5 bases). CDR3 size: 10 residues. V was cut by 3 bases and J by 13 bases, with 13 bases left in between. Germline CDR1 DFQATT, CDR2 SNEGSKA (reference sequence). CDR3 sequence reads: CSASPSDYYF. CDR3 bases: TGCAGTGCTAGTCCGTCAGACTATTACTTC.

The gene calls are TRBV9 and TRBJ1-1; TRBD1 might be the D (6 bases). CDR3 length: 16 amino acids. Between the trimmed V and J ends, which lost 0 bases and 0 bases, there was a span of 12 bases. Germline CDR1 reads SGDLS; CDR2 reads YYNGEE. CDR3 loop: CASSVGGGHMNTEAFF. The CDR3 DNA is TGTGCCAGCAGCGTAGGGGGGGGCCACATGAACACTGAAGCTTTCTTT.

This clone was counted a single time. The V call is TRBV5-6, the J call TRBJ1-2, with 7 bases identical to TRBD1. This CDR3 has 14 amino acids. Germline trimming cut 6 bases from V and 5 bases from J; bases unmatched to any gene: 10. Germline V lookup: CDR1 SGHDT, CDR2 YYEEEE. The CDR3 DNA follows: TGTGCCAGCACCCGGGACAGTAAAGGGTATGGCTACACCTTC. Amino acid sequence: CASTRDSKGYGYTF.

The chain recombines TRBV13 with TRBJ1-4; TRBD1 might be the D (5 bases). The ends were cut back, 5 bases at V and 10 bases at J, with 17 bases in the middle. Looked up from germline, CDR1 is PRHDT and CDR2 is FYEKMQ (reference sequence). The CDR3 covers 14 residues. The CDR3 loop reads CASSLGGERGKLFF. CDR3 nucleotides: TGTGCCAGCAGCCTCGGGGGGGAGAGGGGAAAACTGTTTTTT.

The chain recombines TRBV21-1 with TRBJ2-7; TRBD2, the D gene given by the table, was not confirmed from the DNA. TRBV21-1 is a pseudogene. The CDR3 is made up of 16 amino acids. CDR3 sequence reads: CASSKGSGGGIVKQYF. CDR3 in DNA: TGTGCCAGCAGCAAAGGGTCGGGGGGCGGAATTGTGAAGCAGTACTTC.

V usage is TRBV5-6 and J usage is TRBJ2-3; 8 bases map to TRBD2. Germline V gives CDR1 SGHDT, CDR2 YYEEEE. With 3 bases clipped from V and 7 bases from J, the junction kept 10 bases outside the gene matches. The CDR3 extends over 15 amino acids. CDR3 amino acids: CASSSSGGPSHTQYF. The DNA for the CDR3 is TGTGCCAGCAGCTCGTCGGGGGGGCCGTCCCATACGCAGTATTTT.

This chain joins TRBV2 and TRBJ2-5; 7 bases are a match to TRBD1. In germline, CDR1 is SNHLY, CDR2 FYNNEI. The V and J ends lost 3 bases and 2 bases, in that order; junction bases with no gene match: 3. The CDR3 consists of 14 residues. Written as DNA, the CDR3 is TGTGCCAGCAGTGACGGGACAGTTCAAGAGACCCAGTACTTC. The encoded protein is CASSDGTVQETQYF.

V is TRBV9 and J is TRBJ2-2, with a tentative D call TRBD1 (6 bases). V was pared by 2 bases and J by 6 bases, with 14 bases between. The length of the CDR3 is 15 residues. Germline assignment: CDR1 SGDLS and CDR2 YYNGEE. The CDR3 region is CASSVRTGHPGELFF. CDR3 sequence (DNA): TGTGCCAGCAGCGTTCGAACAGGGCACCCCGGGGAGCTGTTTTTT.

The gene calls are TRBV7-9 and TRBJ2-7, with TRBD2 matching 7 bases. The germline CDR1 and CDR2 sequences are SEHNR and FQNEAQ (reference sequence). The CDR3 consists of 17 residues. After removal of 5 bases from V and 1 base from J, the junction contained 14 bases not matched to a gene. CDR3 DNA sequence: TGTGCCAGCAGCCCCCTCCGTGGCAGCGGGGATTCCTACGAGCAGTACTTC. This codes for CASSPLRGSGDSYEQYF.

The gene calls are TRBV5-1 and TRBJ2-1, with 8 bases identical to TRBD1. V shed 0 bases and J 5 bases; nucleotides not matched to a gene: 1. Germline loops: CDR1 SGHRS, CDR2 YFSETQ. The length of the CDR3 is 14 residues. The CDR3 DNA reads TGCGCCAGCAGCTTGGCGGGACAGGACAATGAGCAGTTCTTC. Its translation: CASSLAGQDNEQFF.

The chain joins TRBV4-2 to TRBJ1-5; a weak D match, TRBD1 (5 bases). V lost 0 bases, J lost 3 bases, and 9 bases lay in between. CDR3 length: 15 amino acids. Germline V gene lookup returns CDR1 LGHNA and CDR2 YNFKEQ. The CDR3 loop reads CASSQDSDTNQPQHF. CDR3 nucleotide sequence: TGTGCCAGCAGCCAAGATTCGGACACCAATCAGCCCCAGCATTTT.

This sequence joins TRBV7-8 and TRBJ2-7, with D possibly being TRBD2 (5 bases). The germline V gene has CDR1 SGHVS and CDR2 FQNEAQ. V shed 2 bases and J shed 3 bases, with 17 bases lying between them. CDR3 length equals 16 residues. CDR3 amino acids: CASSLSTEVIDYEQYF. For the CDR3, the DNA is TGTGCCAGCAGCTTATCTACGGAGGTAATAGACTACGAGCAGTACTTC.

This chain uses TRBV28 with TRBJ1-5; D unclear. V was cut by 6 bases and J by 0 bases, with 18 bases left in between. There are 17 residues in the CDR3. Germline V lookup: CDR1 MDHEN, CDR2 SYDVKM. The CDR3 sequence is CASSQVYWHLSNQPQHF. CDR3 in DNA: TGTGCCAGCAGCCAGGTCTACTGGCATCTTAGCAATCAGCCCCAGCATTTT. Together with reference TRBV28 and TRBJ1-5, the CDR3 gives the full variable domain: DVKVTQSSRYLVKRTGEKVFLECVQDMDHENMFWYRQDPGLGLRLIYFSYDVKMKEKGDIPEGYSVSREKKERFSLILESASTNQTSMYLCASSQVYWHLSNQPQHFGDGTRLSIL.

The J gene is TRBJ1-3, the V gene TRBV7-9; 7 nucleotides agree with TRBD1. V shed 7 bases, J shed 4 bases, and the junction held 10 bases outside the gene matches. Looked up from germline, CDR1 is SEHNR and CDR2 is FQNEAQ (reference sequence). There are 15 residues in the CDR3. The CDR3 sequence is CASIQSRTGGNTIYF. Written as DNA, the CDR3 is TGTGCCAGCATCCAATCCCGGACAGGAGGAAACACCATATATTTT.

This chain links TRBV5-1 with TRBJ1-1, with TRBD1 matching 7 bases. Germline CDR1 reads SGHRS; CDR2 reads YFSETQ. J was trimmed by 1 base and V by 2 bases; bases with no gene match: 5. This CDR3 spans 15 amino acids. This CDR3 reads CASSLTQGGNTEAFF. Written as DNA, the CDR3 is TGCGCCAGCAGCTTAACTCAGGGGGGGAACACTGAAGCTTTCTTT.

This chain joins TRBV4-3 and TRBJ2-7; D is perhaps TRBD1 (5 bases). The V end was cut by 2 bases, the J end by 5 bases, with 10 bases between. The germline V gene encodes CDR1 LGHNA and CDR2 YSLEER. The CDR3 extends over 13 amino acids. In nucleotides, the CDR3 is TGCGCCAGCAGCCAATGGTCAGGGAACGAGCAGTACTTC. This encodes CASSQWSGNEQYF.

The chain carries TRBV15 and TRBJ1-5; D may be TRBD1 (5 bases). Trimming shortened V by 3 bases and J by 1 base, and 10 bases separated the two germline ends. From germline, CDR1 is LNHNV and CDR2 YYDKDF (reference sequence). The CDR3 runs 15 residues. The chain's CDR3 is CATSRAAGSNQPQHF. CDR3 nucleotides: TGTGCCACCAGCAGGGCGGCAGGGAGCAATCAGCCCCAGCATTTT.

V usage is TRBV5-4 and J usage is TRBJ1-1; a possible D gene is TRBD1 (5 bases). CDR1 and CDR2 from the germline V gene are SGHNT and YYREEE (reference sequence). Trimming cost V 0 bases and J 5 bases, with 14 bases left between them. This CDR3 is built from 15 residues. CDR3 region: CASSLDPSGGTEAFF. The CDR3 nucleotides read TGTGCCAGCAGCTTGGACCCTTCCGGGGGTACTGAAGCTTTCTTT.

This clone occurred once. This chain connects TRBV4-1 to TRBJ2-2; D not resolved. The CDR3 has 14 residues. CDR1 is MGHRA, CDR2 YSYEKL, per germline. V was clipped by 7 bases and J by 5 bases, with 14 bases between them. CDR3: CASNRLTGTGELFF. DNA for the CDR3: TGCGCCAGCAACCGGTTGACCGGGACCGGGGAGCTGTTTTTT.

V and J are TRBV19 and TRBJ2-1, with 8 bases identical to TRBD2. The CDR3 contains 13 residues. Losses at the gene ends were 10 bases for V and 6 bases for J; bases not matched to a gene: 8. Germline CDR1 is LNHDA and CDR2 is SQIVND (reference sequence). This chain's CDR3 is CATTSRGGNEQFF. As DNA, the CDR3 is TGTGCCACTACCTCCCGGGGGGGCAATGAGCAGTTCTTC. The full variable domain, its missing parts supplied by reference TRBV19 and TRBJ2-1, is DGGITQSPKYLFRKEGQNVTLSCEQNLNHDAMYWYRQDPGQGLRLIYYSQIVNDFQKGDIAEGYSVSREKKESFPLTVTSAQKNPTAFYLCATTSRGGNEQFFGPGTRLTVL.